The 20 T cell receptor beta chains below come from one sample, sequenced in a study of liver allograft versus peripheral blood T cells. Turning to the study itself: Comparative analysis was performed on T cell receptor repertoires from transplanted livers and from recipients' peripheral blood.

TCRdb itself ran the reads through MiXCR, one entry per CDR3 protein. This table holds a few thousand distinct CDR3 sequences, about 17% found once. These receptor sequences come from a human patient who had a liver transplant. Some T cells may possibly be graft donor cells.

This clonotype was found a few times. The rearrangement uses TRBV2 and TRBJ2-1; TRBD2 agrees at 9 bases. This CDR3 spans 15 amino acids. The germline V gene encodes CDR1 SNHLY and CDR2 FYNNEI. V trimming: 8 bases; J trimming: 2 bases; junction bases outside the gene matches: 7. Here the CDR3 reads CASWNSGSPYNEQFF. In DNA form, the CDR3 reads TGTGCCAGCTGGAATAGCGGGAGCCCCTACAATGAGCAGTTCTTC.

As regards this clonotype: A far larger clone differs by one base, so this is likely a read error. J is TRBJ2-7 and V is TRBV6-2 or TRBV6-3; D remains unclear. Germline loops: CDR1 MNHEY, CDR2 SVGEGT. Trimming removed 6 bases at V and 2 bases at J, with 11 bases between. The CDR3 runs to 13 residues. This CDR3 is CASRDVQTYEQYF. CDR3 DNA sequence: TGTGCCAGCAGAGACGTACAGACCTACGAGCAGTACTTC.

Of note for this clonotype: A much larger clone differs from this one at a single base, so this may be a read error. The chain joins TRBV28 to TRBJ2-2, with no clear D. This CDR3 has 15 amino acids. Germline assignment: CDR1 MDHEN and CDR2 SYDVKM. The CDR3 loop reads CVSSFVNANTGELFF. CDR3 nucleotides: TGTGTCAGCAGTTTCGTAAACGCGAACACCGGGGAGCTGTTTTTT.

This chain links TRBV12-3 or TRBV12-4 with TRBJ2-7; possible D gene TRBD2, 6 bases. The CDR3 spans 15 residues. V was shortened by 5 bases and J by 2 bases, with 16 bases between the two germline ends. CDR3 coding DNA: TGTGCCAGCAGTGAAAGTGGAGGGTCAGCCTACGAGCAGTACTTC. It encodes CASSESGGSAYEQYF.

V gene TRBV27 combines with J gene TRBJ2-7; 8 nucleotides line up with TRBD1. CDR3 length equals 15 residues. Germline V gene lookup returns CDR1 MNHEY and CDR2 SMNVEV (reference sequence). The junction had 7 bases not matched to a gene; V was cut back by 0 bases and J by 6 bases. The CDR3 protein is CASSLSRQGAGEQYF. DNA for the CDR3: TGTGCCAGCAGTTTATCGCGGCAGGGGGCTGGCGAGCAGTACTTC.

The V call is TRBV3-1, the J call TRBJ1-1; TRBD1 might be the D (5 bases). Germline lookup yields CDR1 LGHDT and CDR2 YNNKEL (reference sequence). CDR3 size: 15 residues. The V end was cut by 6 bases, the J end by 2 bases, with 16 bases between. The CDR3 is CASSPDQGLNTEAFF. CDR3 DNA sequence: TGTGCCAGCAGTCCAGATCAGGGATTAAACACTGAAGCTTTCTTT.

The chain uses TRBV18 and TRBJ1-1; perhaps TRBD1 as D (6 bases). The CDR3 loop spans 14 amino acids. The V and J ends lost 2 bases and 6 bases respectively, with 13 bases between them. Germline CDR1 KGHSH, CDR2 LQKENI. DNA of the CDR3: TGTGCCAGCTCACCAGCACAGGGTAATGCTGAAGCTTTCTTT. It is translated as CASSPAQGNAEAFF. The whole variable domain, filled in from reference TRBV18 and TRBJ1-1, reads NAGVMQNPRHLVRRRGQEARLRCSPMKGHSHVYWYRQLPEEGLKFMVYLQKENIIDESGMPKERFSAEFPKEGPSILRIQQVVRGDSAAYFCASSPAQGNAEAFFGQGTRLTVV.

As regards this clonotype: A much more abundant neighbour one base away suggests this may be a read error. The V gene is TRBV6-6, the J gene TRBJ2-7; D possibly matches TRBD1 or TRBD2 (6 bases each). The CDR3 sequence is 13 residues long. V dropped 5 bases and J dropped 7 bases, with 15 bases sitting between them. Germline V gives CDR1 MNHNY, CDR2 SVGAGI (reference sequence). The CDR3, as DNA: TGTGCCAGCAGTCCGCTGGGGGGCAATGAGCAGTACTTC. It yields the protein CASSPLGGNEQYF.

This clonotype was found a few times. The rearrangement links TRBV7-9 to TRBJ2-7; maybe TRBD1 (6 bases). V lost 4 bases and J lost 3, with 10 bases in between. The germline CDR1 and CDR2 sequences are SEHNR and FQNEAQ (reference sequence). This CDR3 has 13 amino acids. As DNA, the CDR3 is TGTGCCAGCAGCTACACAGGGATCTACGAGCAGTACTTC. It specifies CASSYTGIYEQYF.

This clonotype is judged medium-sized. The rearrangement joins TRBV19 to TRBJ2-2; D possibly corresponds to TRBD2 (5 bases). The ends were cut back, 7 bases at V and 6 bases at J, with 9 bases in the middle. From germline, CDR1 is LNHDA and CDR2 SQIVND (reference sequence). The CDR3 consists of 12 residues. The CDR3 is CASKEVSGELFF. The CDR3 bases are TGTGCCAGTAAGGAGGTATCCGGGGAGCTGTTTTTT. The full variable domain, in which reference TRBV19 and TRBJ2-2 provide the parts outside the CDR3, is DGGITQSPKYLFRKEGQNVTLSCEQNLNHDAMYWYRQDPGQGLRLIYYSQIVNDFQKGDIAEGYSVSREKKESFPLTVTSAQKNPTAFYLCASKEVSGELFFGEGSRLTVL.

Within the sample, this clonotype is medium-sized. The V gene is TRBV5-6, the J gene TRBJ2-7; D not certain. The CDR3 extends over 14 amino acids. The germline CDR1 and CDR2 sequences are SGHDT and YYEEEE. V gave up 0 bases and J gave up 4 bases, with 11 bases separating them. DNA of the CDR3: TGTGCCAGCAGCTTGGGGGCAGTTGCTTACGAGCAGTACTTC. This sequence encodes CASSLGAVAYEQYF.

This clonotype is deemed medium-sized (0.01 to 0.1%). The gene calls are TRBV28 and TRBJ2-2; 9 positions match TRBD2. The CDR3 covers 20 residues. The germline V gene has CDR1 MDHEN and CDR2 SYDVKM. After removal of 2 bases from V and 9 bases from J, the junction contained 22 bases not matched to a gene. The CDR3 region has the DNA TGTGCCAGCAGTTTAGCCGGGACTAGCCTGACTTGGAAGGGCTACCGGGAGCTGTTTTTT. Translating gives CASSLAGTSLTWKGYRELFF.

As to this clonotype: A much larger clone lies one base from this, so it may be a read error. The chain is built from TRBV28 and TRBJ2-1, with TRBD2 matching 11 bases. CDR1 is MDHEN, CDR2 SYDVKM, per germline. The CDR3 is 15 residues long. The CDR3: CASRLLAGDGNDQFF. CDR3 in DNA: TGTGCCAGCAGGTTACTAGCGGGAGACGGCAATGATCAGTTCTTC.

This clonotype is large (0.1 to 1%). The gene calls are TRBV6-5 and TRBJ1-4, with D maybe TRBD1 (5 bases). Germline CDR1 is MNHEY and CDR2 is SVGAGI. The V and J ends lost 0 bases and 7 bases respectively, with 12 bases between them. The CDR3 runs to 15 residues. The DNA for the CDR3 is TGTGCCAGCAGTTACTCCCGGCAGGGAACTGAAAAACTGTTTTTT. This sequence encodes CASSYSRQGTEKLFF.

The chain employs TRBV27 and TRBJ2-7; 10 nucleotides align to TRBD2. This CDR3 comprises 15 residues. The ends lost 3 bases at V and 4 bases at J; junction bases unmatched: 6. The germline V gene encodes CDR1 MNHEY and CDR2 SMNVEV (reference sequence). The CDR3 loop is CASSFLAGVVYEQYF. The CDR3, as DNA: TGTGCCAGCAGTTTCCTAGCGGGAGTGGTATACGAGCAGTACTTC.

This clonotype was seen a handful of times. The rearrangement uses TRBV7-3 and TRBJ2-1, with unresolved D. The germline V gene has CDR1 SGHTA and CDR2 FQGTGA. This CDR3 is built from 16 residues. V gave up 3 bases and J gave up 0 bases, with 12 bases separating them. CDR3 nucleotide sequence: TGTGCCAGCAGCTTCGGTGCCTACAGCTCCTACAATGAGCAGTTCTTC. Translation gives CASSFGAYSSYNEQFF.

This clonotype is judged medium-sized. The chain uses TRBV6-5 and TRBJ2-3; 14 nucleotides match TRBD2. With 0 bases clipped from V and 6 bases from J, the junction kept 8 bases outside the gene matches. The germline CDR1 and CDR2 sequences are MNHEY and SVGAGI. The length of the CDR3 is 18 residues. The CDR3 sequence is CASSYSGTSGGSSDTQYF. CDR3 coding DNA: TGTGCCAGCAGTTACTCCGGGACTAGCGGGGGTAGTTCGGATACGCAGTATTTT.

This clonotype was found once. CDR3 protein: CASSDSGGTDTQYF. CDR3 nucleotide sequence: TGTGCCAGCAGCGACTCAGGGGGCACAGATACGCAGTATTTT. The chain links TRBV6-1 to TRBJ2-3, with D tentatively TRBD1 (6 bases). V lost 6 bases and J lost 1, with 11 bases in between. This CDR3 is built from 14 residues. Germline V gene sequence: CDR1 MNHNS, CDR2 SASEGT.

This clonotype was picked up a small number of times. The chain links TRBV11-2 to TRBJ2-5; tentatively, D is TRBD1 or TRBD2 (5 bases each). This CDR3 has 13 amino acids. Between the trimmed V and J ends, which lost 6 bases and 1 base, there was a span of 9 bases. Germline CDR1 SGHAT, CDR2 FQNNGV. This CDR3 is CASRGTIQETQYF. CDR3 DNA: TGTGCCAGCAGGGGGACCATCCAAGAGACCCAGTACTTC.

The J gene is TRBJ1-3, the V gene TRBV2; 8 bases are a match to TRBD1. The V gene's germline CDR1 is SNHLY and CDR2 FYNNEI. The CDR3 totals 14 residues. With 10 bases clipped from V and 2 bases from J, the junction kept 7 bases outside the gene matches. The CDR3 coding sequence is TGTGCCACCGGGACAGGTGAACCTGGAAACACCATATATTTT. This translates into CATGTGEPGNTIYF.